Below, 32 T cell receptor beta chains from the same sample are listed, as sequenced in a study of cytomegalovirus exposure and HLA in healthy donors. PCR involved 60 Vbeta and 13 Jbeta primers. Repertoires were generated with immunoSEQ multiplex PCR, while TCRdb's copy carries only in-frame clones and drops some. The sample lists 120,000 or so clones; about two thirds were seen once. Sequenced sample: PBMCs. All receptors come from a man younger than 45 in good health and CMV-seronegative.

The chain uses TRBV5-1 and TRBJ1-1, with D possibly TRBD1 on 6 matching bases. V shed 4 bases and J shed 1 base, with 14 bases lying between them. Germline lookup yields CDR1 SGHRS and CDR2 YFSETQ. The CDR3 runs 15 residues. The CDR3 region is CASSLLGTPNTEAFF. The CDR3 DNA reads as TGCGCCAGCAGCCTCCTGGGGACACCGAACACTGAAGCTTTCTTT.

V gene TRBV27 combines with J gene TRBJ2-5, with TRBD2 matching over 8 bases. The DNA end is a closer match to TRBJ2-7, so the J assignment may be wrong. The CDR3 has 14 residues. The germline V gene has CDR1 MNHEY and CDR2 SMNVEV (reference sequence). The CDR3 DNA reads TGTGCCAGCAGTACTACGGGGGGGCCCTACGAGCAGTACTTC. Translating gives CASSTTGGPYEQYF.

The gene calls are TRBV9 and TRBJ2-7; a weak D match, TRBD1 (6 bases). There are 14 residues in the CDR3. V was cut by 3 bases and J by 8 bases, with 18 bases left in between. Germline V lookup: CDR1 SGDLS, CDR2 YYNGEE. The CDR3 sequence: CASSDRDITTQQYF. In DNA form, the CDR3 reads TGTGCCAGCAGCGACCGGGACATCACCACCCAGCAGTACTTC.

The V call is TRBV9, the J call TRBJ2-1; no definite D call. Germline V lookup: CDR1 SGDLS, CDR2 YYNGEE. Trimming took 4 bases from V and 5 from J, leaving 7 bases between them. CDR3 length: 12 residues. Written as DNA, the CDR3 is TGTGCCAGCAGCTTAACGGACAATGAGCAGTTCTTC. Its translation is CASSLTDNEQFF.

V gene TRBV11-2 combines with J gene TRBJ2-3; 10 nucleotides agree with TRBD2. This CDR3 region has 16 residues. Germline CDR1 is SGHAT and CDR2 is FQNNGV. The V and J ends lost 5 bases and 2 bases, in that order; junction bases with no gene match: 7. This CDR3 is CASSLLAGETTDTQYF. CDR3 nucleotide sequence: TGTGCCAGCAGCCTCCTAGCGGGGGAGACCACAGATACGCAGTATTTT.

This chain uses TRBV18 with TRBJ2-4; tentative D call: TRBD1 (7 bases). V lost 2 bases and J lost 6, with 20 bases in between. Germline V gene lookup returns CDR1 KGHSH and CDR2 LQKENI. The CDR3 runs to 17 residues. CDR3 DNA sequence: TGTGCCAGCTCACCAATCCGGGACAGCGAGGGAGGAAACATTCAGTACTTC. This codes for CASSPIRDSEGGNIQYF.

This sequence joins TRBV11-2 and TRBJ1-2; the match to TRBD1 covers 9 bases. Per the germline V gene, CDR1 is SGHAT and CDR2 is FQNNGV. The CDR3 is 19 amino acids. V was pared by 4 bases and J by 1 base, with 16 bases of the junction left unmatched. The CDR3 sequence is CASSSLRDREVGGNYGYTF. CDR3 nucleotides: TGTGCCAGCAGCTCGCTCCGGGACAGGGAGGTGGGGGGTAACTATGGCTACACCTTC.

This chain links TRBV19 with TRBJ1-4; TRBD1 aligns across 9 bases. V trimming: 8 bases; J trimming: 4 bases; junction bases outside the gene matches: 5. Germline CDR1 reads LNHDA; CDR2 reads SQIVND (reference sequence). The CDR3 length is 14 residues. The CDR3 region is CASGKDRGNEKLFF. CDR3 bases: TGTGCCAGTGGAAAGGACAGGGGTAATGAAAAACTGTTTTTT. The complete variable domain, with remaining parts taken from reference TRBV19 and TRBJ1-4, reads DGGITQSPKYLFRKEGQNVTLSCEQNLNHDAMYWYRQDPGQGLRLIYYSQIVNDFQKGDIAEGYSVSREKKESFPLTVTSAQKNPTAFYLCASGKDRGNEKLFFGSGTQLSVL.

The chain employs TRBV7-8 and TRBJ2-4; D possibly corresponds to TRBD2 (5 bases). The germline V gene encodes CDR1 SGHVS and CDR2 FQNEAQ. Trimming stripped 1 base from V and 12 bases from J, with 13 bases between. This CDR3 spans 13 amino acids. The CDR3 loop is CASSLGVIEGQYF. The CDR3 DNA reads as TGTGCCAGCAGCTTAGGGGTGATTGAGGGTCAGTACTTC.

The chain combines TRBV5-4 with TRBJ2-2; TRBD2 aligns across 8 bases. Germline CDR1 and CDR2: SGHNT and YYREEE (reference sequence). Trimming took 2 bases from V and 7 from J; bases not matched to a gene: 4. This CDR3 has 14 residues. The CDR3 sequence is CASSLAGEVGELFF. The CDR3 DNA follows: TGTGCCAGCAGCTTAGCGGGGGAGGTCGGGGAGCTGTTTTTT.

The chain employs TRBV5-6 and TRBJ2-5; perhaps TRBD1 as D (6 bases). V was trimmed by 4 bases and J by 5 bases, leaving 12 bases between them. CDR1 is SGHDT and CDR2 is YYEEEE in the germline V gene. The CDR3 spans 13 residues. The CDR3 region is CASSQGREETQYF. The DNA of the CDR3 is TGTGCCAGCAGCCAGGGGCGAGAGGAGACCCAGTACTTC.

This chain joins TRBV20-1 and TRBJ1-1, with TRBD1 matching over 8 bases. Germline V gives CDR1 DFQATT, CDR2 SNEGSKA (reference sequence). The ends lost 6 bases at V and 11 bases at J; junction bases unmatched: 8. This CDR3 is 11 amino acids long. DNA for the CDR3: TGCAGTGCCCAGAGGGACAGGCTGGCTTTCTTT. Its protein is CSAQRDRLAFF.

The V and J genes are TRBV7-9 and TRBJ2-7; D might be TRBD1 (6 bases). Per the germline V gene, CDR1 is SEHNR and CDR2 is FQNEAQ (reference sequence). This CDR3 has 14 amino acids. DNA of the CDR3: TGTTCCTCAATGGGACAAGGATTCTCCTACGAGCAGTACTTC. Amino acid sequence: CSSMGQGFSYEQYF.

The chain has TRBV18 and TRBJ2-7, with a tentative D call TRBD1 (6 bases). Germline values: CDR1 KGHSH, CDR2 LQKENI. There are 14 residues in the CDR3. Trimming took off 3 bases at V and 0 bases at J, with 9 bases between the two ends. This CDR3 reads CASSPTGSSYEQYF. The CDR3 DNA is TGTGCCAGCTCACCTACAGGGAGCTCCTACGAGCAGTACTTC.

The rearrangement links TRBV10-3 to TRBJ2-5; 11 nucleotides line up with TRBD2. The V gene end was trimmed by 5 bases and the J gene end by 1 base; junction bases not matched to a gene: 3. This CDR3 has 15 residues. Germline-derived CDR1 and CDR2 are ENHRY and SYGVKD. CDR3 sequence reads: CAISKGTSGQETQYF. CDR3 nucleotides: TGTGCCATCAGTAAGGGGACTAGCGGCCAAGAGACCCAGTACTTC.

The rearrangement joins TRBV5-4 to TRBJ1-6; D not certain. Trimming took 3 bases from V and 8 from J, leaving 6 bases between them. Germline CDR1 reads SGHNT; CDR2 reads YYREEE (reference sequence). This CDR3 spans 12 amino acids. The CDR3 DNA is TGTGCCAGCAGCTCGGAGTATTCACCCCTCCACTTT. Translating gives CASSSEYSPLHF.

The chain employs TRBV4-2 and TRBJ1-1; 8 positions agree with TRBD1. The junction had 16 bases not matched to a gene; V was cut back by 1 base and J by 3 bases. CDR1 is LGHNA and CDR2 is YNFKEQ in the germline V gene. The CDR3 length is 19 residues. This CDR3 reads CASSQGAVRAGGMDTEAFF. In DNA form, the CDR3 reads TGTGCCAGCAGCCAAGGGGCTGTGAGGGCAGGGGGCATGGACACTGAAGCTTTCTTT.

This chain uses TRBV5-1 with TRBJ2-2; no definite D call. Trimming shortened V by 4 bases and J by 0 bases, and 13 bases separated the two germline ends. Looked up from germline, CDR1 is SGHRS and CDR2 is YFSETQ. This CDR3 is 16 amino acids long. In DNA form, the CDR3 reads TGCGCCAGCAGCCTTCTACCGAACTCGAACACCGGGGAGCTGTTTTTT. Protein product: CASSLLPNSNTGELFF. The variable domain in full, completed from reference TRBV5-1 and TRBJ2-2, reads KAGVTQTPRYLIKTRGQQVTLSCSPISGHRSVSWYQQTPGQGLQFLFEYFSETQRNKGNFPGRFSGRQFSNSRSEMNVSTLELGDSALYLCASSLLPNSNTGELFFGEGSRLTVL.

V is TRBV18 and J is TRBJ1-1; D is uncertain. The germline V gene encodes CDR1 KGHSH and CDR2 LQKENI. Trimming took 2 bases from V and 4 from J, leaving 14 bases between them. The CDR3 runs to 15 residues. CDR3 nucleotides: TGTGCCAGCTCACCAGGTGAGGCCTCGGGCACTGAAGCTTTCTTT. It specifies CASSPGEASGTEAFF. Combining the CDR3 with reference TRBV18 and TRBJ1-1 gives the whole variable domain NAGVMQNPRHLVRRRGQEARLRCSPMKGHSHVYWYRQLPEEGLKFMVYLQKENIIDESGMPKERFSAEFPKEGPSILRIQQVVRGDSAAYFCASSPGEASGTEAFFGQGTRLTVV.

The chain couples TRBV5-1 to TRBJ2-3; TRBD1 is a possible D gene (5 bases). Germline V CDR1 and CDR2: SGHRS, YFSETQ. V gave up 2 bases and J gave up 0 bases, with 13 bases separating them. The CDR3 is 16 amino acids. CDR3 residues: CASSFFLTESTDTQYF. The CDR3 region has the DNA TGCGCCAGCAGCTTCTTTTTGACAGAGAGCACAGATACGCAGTATTTT.

The CDR3 protein is CASSATSEWRNEQFF. CDR3 sequence (DNA): TGTGCCAGCAGCGCCACTAGCGAGTGGCGGAATGAGCAGTTCTTC. The rearrangement joins TRBV7-3 to TRBJ2-1; TRBD2 matches 7 bases. The germline CDR1 and CDR2 sequences are SGHTA and FQGTGA. V shed 5 bases, J shed 7 bases, and the junction held 11 bases outside the gene matches. This CDR3 has 15 amino acids.

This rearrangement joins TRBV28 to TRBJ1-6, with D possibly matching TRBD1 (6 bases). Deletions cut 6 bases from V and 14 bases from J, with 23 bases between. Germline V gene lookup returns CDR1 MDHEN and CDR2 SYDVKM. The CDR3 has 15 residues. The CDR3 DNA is TGTGCCAGCAGCCTTGGGACAATGCCCTTTGAGTCCCTCCACTTT. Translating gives CASSLGTMPFESLHF.

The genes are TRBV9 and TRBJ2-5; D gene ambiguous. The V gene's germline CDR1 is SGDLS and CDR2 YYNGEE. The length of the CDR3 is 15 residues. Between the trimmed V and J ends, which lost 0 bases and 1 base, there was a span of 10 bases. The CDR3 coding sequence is TGTGCCAGCAGCGTAGCTTGGGCAGCCCAAGAGACCCAGTACTTC. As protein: CASSVAWAAQETQYF. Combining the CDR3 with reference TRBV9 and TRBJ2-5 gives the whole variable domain DSGVTQTPKHLITATGQRVTLRCSPRSGDLSVYWYQQSLDQGLQFLIQYYNGEERAKGNILERFSAQQFPDLHSELNLSSLELGDSALYFCASSVAWAAQETQYFGPGTRLLVL.

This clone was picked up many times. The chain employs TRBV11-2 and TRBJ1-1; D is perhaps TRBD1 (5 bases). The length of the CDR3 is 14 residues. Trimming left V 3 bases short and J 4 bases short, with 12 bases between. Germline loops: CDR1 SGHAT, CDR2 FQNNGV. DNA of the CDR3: TGTGCCAGCAGCTTGCTCAGGGTGGCCACTGAAGCTTTCTTT. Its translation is CASSLLRVATEAFF.

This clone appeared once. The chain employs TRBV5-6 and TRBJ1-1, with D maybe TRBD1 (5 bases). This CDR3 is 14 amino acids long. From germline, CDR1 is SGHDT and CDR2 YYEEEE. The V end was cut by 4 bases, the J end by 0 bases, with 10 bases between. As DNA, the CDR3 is TGTGCCAGCAGCGGGGGGAGCCTGAACACTGAAGCTTTCTTT. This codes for CASSGGSLNTEAFF.

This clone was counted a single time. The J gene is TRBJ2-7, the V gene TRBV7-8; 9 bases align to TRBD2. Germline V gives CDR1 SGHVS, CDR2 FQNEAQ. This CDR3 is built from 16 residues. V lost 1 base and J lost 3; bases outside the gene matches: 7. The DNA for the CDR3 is TGTGCCAGCAGCTTAGGGAGGGTAGCGGGGGTCTACGAGCAGTACTTC. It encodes CASSLGRVAGVYEQYF. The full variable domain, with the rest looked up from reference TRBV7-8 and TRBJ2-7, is GAGVSQSPRYKVAKRGQDVALRCDPISGHVSLFWYQQALGQGPEFLTYFQNEAQLDKSGLPSDRFFAERPEGSVSTLKIQRTQQEDSAVYLCASSLGRVAGVYEQYFGPGTRLTVT.

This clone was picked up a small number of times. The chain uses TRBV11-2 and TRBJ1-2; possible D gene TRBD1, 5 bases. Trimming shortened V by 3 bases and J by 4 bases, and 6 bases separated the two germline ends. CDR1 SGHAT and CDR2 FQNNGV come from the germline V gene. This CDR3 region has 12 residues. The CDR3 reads CASSFDSYGYTF. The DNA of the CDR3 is TGTGCCAGCAGCTTTGACAGCTATGGCTACACCTTC.

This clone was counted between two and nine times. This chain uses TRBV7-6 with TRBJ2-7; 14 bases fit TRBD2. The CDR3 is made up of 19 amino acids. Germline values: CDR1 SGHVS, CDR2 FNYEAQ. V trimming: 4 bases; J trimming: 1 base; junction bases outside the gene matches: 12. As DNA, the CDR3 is TGTGCCAGCAGCTGGCCGGAGGGGACTAGCGGGGGAGTATCCTACGAGCAGTACTTC. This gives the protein CASSWPEGTSGGVSYEQYF. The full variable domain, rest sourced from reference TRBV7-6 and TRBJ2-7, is GAGVSQSPRYKVTKRGQDVALRCDPISGHVSLYWYRQALGQGPEFLTYFNYEAQQDKSGLPNDRFSAERPEGSISTLTIQRTEQRDSAMYRCASSWPEGTSGGVSYEQYFGPGTRLTVT.

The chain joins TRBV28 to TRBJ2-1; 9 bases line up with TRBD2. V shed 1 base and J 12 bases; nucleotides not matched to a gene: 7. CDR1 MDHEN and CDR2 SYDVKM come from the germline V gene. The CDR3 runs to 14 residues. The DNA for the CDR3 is TGTGCCAGCAGTTTATCGGCGGGGGGGCGTGTGCAGTTCTTC. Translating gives CASSLSAGGRVQFF.

The CDR3 region is CASSPEAAPGDEQYF. In DNA form, the CDR3 reads TGTGCCAGCTCACCGGAAGCGGCGCCGGGTGACGAGCAGTACTTC. The V gene is TRBV18, the J gene TRBJ2-7; a weak D match, TRBD2 (5 bases). The germline V gene has CDR1 KGHSH and CDR2 LQKENI. This CDR3 has 15 residues. With 3 bases removed from V and 5 bases from J, the gap between germline ends came to 17 bases.

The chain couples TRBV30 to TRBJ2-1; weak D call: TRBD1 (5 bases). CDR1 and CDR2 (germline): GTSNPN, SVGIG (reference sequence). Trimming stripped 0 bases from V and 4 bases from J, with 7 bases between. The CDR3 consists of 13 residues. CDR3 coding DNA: TGTGCCTGGAGTGTACAGGTTTACAATGAGCAGTTCTTC. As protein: CAWSVQVYNEQFF.

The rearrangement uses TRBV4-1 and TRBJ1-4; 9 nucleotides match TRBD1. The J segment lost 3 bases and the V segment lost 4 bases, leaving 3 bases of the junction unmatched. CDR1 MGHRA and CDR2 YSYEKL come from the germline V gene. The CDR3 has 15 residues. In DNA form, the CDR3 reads TGCGCCAGCAGCCCCTGGACAGGGGCTAATGAAAAACTGTTTTTT. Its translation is CASSPWTGANEKLFF.